This T cell receptor (beta chain) was found in a study of blood T cell repertoires in COVID-19. Background on the study: COVID-19 samples collected from the United States, Italy and Spain covered acute and convalescent phases. T cells, B-cell-depleted T cells, or PBMCs supplied cDNA or gDNA.

The repertoire was sequenced with immunoSEQ multiplex PCR; TCRdb's copy has only in-frame clones and lacks some. This table holds more than 250,000 clones, about 90% found once. The CDR3 covers 18 residues. Germline V CDR1 and CDR2: MNHEY, SMNVEV (reference sequence). V dropped 0 bases and J dropped 2; count of bases not matched to a gene: 11. Sequenced: peripheral blood. The V gene is TRBV27, the J gene TRBJ1-2, with 8 bases identical to TRBD1. The origin of this receptor is a woman between 50 and 59 years old with COVID-19, enrolled during active disease. As DNA, the CDR3 is TGTGCCAGCAGTTTATCCTCATTCGGGACAGGTGAAAACTATGGCTACACCTTC. Translating gives CASSLSSFGTGENYGYTF.